Presented here are 26 T cell receptor beta chains from one specimen sequenced in a study of cytomegalovirus exposure and HLA in healthy donors. PCR employed 60 Vbeta and 13 Jbeta primers. Libraries were prepared by immunoSEQ multiplex PCR; TCRdb keeps only in-frame clonotypes and omits some of them. Of under 120,000 clones listed, 70% to 80% are singletons. Sequenced material: PBMCs. These receptors all come from a female donor in good health and CMV-seropositive.

This rearrangement joins TRBV29-1 to TRBJ2-5, with 7 nucleotides matching TRBD2. The CDR3 is 12 residues long. The V and J ends lost 7 bases and 8 bases, in that order; junction bases with no gene match: 10. Germline V CDR1 and CDR2: SQVTM, ANQGSEA. Here the CDR3 DNA reads TGCAGCGCCAAGTGGGGGGAGGGAACCCAGTACTTC. It codes for CSAKWGEGTQYF.

The gene calls are TRBV9 and TRBJ2-2; D remains ambiguous. The CDR3 extends over 15 amino acids. V shed 0 bases and J shed 2 bases, with 8 bases lying between them. Germline assignment: CDR1 SGDLS and CDR2 YYNGEE. CDR3 sequence reads: CASSVEAGNTGELFF. The CDR3 nucleotides read TGTGCCAGCAGCGTAGAGGCAGGAAACACCGGGGAGCTGTTTTTT.

The chain recombines TRBV2 with TRBJ2-7, with 14 bases aligning to TRBD2. V shed 4 bases and J 3 bases; nucleotides not matched to a gene: 2. Germline V gene lookup returns CDR1 SNHLY and CDR2 FYNNEI. The CDR3 consists of 15 residues. Here the CDR3 reads CASSVGTSGGYEQYF. The CDR3 nucleotides read TGTGCCAGCAGTGTCGGGACTAGCGGGGGCTACGAGCAGTACTTC.

This clone was detected only once. J is TRBJ2-3 and V is TRBV11-3; 11 positions agree with TRBD2. The CDR3 consists of 16 residues. V trimming: 5 bases; J trimming: 4 bases; junction bases outside the gene matches: 8. CDR1 SGHNT and CDR2 YENEEA come from the germline V gene. The CDR3 bases are TGTGCCAGCAGCCCCATTAGCGGGGGGGCGTCAGATACGCAGTATTTT. This sequence encodes CASSPISGGASDTQYF. The full variable domain, with the rest looked up from reference TRBV11-3 and TRBJ2-3, is EAGVVQSPRYKIIEKKQPVAFWCNPISGHNTLYWYLQNLGQGPELLIRYENEEAVDDSQLPKDRFSAERLKGVDSTLKIQPAELGDSAVYLCASSPISGGASDTQYFGPGTRLTVL.

This rearrangement joins TRBV6-1 to TRBJ2-1, with 8 bases fitting TRBD2. From germline, CDR1 is MNHNS and CDR2 SASEGT. This CDR3 region has 19 residues. The J segment lost 0 bases and the V segment lost 4 bases, leaving 14 bases of the junction unmatched. CDR3: CASSGGGRLTLGSYNEQFF. CDR3 nucleotides: TGTGCCAGCAGTGGGGGCGGGAGGCTCACACTGGGCTCCTACAATGAGCAGTTCTTC.

The chain employs TRBV19 and TRBJ2-2; D remains unclear. V lost 6 bases and J 2 bases, leaving 16 bases between the germline ends. CDR1 is LNHDA, CDR2 SQIVND, per germline (reference sequence). The CDR3 sequence is 16 residues long. In DNA, the CDR3 is TGTGCCAGTAGATCTGACATTTCGACAAACACCGGGGAGCTGTTTTTT. It specifies CASRSDISTNTGELFF.

This chain links TRBV5-1 with TRBJ2-1, with TRBD2 as a possible D gene (6 bases). V lost 4 bases, J lost 9 bases, and 20 bases lay in between. CDR1 and CDR2 (germline): SGHRS, YFSETQ. CDR3 length: 15 amino acids. In DNA, the CDR3 is TGCGCCAGCAGCCTCGGGACTCCTAGCAACGGTGAGCAGTTCTTC. This translates into CASSLGTPSNGEQFF.

This clone was picked up a small number of times. The chain uses TRBV7-9 and TRBJ2-2; 10 bases are shared with TRBD2. V shed 10 bases and J 0 bases; nucleotides not matched to a gene: 5. The CDR3 spans 15 residues. Germline-derived CDR1 and CDR2 are SEHNR and FQNEAQ (reference sequence). CDR3 residues: CATDGLAANTGELFF. As DNA, the CDR3 is TGTGCCACCGACGGACTAGCGGCGAACACCGGGGAGCTGTTTTTT.

CDR3 sequence (DNA): TGTGCCAGCAGTTCGATACAGGGGGCCGAGACCCAGTACTTC. This gives the protein CASSSIQGAETQYF. The chain employs TRBV6-5 and TRBJ2-5; TRBD1 agrees at 9 bases. Germline CDR1 and CDR2: MNHEY and SVGAGI. V was clipped by 4 bases and J by 5 bases; unmatched bases: 5. The CDR3 runs to 14 residues.

The chain carries TRBV6-5 and TRBJ1-2, with a tentative D call TRBD1 (5 bases). The CDR3 contains 14 residues. The germline V gene has CDR1 MNHEY and CDR2 SVGAGI. V lost 2 bases to trimming and J lost 2 bases, with 9 bases between them. CDR3 sequence reads: CASSYRPGNYGYTF. CDR3 coding DNA: TGTGCCAGCAGTTACCGTCCAGGGAACTATGGCTACACCTTC.

The rearrangement uses TRBV5-1 and TRBJ2-1; unclear D gene. Looked up from germline, CDR1 is SGHRS and CDR2 is YFSETQ. The CDR3 extends over 12 amino acids. The ends were cut back, 0 bases at V and 5 bases at J, with 3 bases in the middle. CDR3 coding DNA: TGCGCCAGCAGCTTGGTTAACAATGAGCAGTTCTTC. The encoded protein is CASSLVNNEQFF. The variable domain in full, with the rest retrieved from reference TRBV5-1 and TRBJ2-1, is KAGVTQTPRYLIKTRGQQVTLSCSPISGHRSVSWYQQTPGQGLQFLFEYFSETQRNKGNFPGRFSGRQFSNSRSEMNVSTLELGDSALYLCASSLVNNEQFFGPGTRLTVL.

This sequence joins TRBV6-1 and TRBJ1-5; D gene ambiguous. V lost 0 bases, J lost 2 bases, and 11 bases lay in between. The CDR3 extends over 16 amino acids. CDR1 is MNHNS, CDR2 SASEGT, per germline. CDR3 residues: CASSEAQLRGNQPQHF. CDR3 nucleotide sequence: TGTGCCAGCAGTGAAGCGCAATTGCGGGGCAATCAGCCCCAGCATTTT.

The V gene is TRBV4-1, the J gene TRBJ2-2, with 14 bases that match TRBD2. Germline V gene data show CDR1 as MGHRA and CDR2 as YSYEKL. V lost 2 bases and J lost 0; bases outside the gene matches: 5. CDR3 length: 19 amino acids. Here the CDR3 reads CASSQLGLAGGPNTGELFF. CDR3 DNA: TGCGCCAGCAGCCAACTAGGACTAGCGGGGGGACCGAACACCGGGGAGCTGTTTTTT.

The rearrangement links TRBV7-8 to TRBJ1-5; TRBD1 might be the D (6 bases). CDR1 SGHVS and CDR2 FQNEAQ come from the germline V gene. V lost 0 bases and J lost 2, with 26 bases in between. The CDR3 is made up of 21 amino acids. CDR3 coding DNA: TGTGCCAGCAGCTTAGCGCATCTTCGATCTACAGGGATCAGGGGCAATCAGCCCCAGCATTTT. It specifies CASSLAHLRSTGIRGNQPQHF. Filled out from reference TRBV7-8 and TRBJ1-5, the complete variable domain reads GAGVSQSPRYKVAKRGQDVALRCDPISGHVSLFWYQQALGQGPEFLTYFQNEAQLDKSGLPSDRFFAERPEGSVSTLKIQRTQQEDSAVYLCASSLAHLRSTGIRGNQPQHFGDGTRLSIL.

The V gene is TRBV30, the J gene TRBJ1-6; D call uncertain. This CDR3 comprises 14 residues. Trimming took 5 bases from V and 1 from J, leaving 9 bases between them. Germline V lookup: CDR1 GTSNPN, CDR2 SVGIG (reference sequence). The DNA for the CDR3 is TGTGCCTGGCGGCCGGGGTCCTATAATTCACCCCTCCACTTT. It codes for CAWRPGSYNSPLHF.

The V gene is TRBV11-1, the J gene TRBJ2-5; tentatively, D is TRBD1 (5 bases). The CDR3 covers 13 residues. The V gene's germline CDR1 is SGHAT and CDR2 FQDESV (reference sequence). Trimming stripped 5 bases from V and 5 bases from J, with 12 bases between. The CDR3 DNA sequence: TGTGCCAGCAGCGGGGCATCAGTGGAGACCCAGTACTTC. It yields the protein CASSGASVETQYF.

This chain connects TRBV6-5 to TRBJ1-1; D unresolved. The CDR3 sequence is 12 residues long. Germline CDR1 reads MNHEY; CDR2 reads SVGAGI. Trimming removed 6 bases from V and 0 bases from J, with 5 bases in between. Here the CDR3 DNA reads TGTGCCAGCAGAAACTTGAACACTGAAGCTTTCTTT. Protein: CASRNLNTEAFF.

The rearrangement joins TRBV28 to TRBJ1-2; possible D gene TRBD1, 5 bases. The ends were cut back, 5 bases at V and 5 bases at J, with 12 bases in the middle. In germline, CDR1 is MDHEN, CDR2 SYDVKM. This CDR3 has 13 amino acids. The DNA for the CDR3 is TGTGCCAGCAGTGAACGGAGACAGTATGGCTACACCTTC. This codes for CASSERRQYGYTF.

The chain has TRBV4-1 and TRBJ2-5, with 9 bases that match TRBD1. With V trimmed by 5 bases and J by 5 bases, 9 bases remained unmatched. Per germline, CDR1 MGHRA and CDR2 YSYEKL. The CDR3 is made up of 15 amino acids. The CDR3 loop reads CASSYRGRISETQYF. In nucleotides, the CDR3 is TGCGCCAGCAGCTACAGGGGGCGGATTTCGGAGACCCAGTACTTC.

As regards this clone: A read error may account for a junction end that differs from germline. The chain has TRBV2 and TRBJ2-2, with a tentative D call TRBD2 (6 bases). Germline CDR1 and CDR2: SNHLY and FYNNEI. CDR3 length: 14 amino acids. CDR3 nucleotide sequence: TGTGCCAGCAGGGAAGGACTATACACCGGGGAGCTGTTTTTT. This translates into CASREGLYTGELFF. The full variable domain, its missing parts supplied by reference TRBV2 and TRBJ2-2, is EPEVTQTPSHQVTQMGQEVILRCVPISNHLYFYWYRQILGQKVEFLVSFYNNEISEKSEIFDDQFSVERPDGSNFTLKIRSTKLEDSAMYFCASREGLYTGELFFGEGSRLTVL.

The J gene is TRBJ2-2, the V gene TRBV4-2, with a weak D call TRBD2 (6 bases). Germline values: CDR1 LGHNA, CDR2 YNFKEQ. CDR3 length: 18 amino acids. V was cut by 0 bases and J by 1 base, with 15 bases left in between. CDR3 protein: CASSQEGGNGMNTGELFF. The CDR3 DNA follows: TGTGCCAGCAGCCAAGAGGGGGGAAACGGGATGAACACCGGGGAGCTGTTTTTT.

This clone showed up just a few times. The chain employs TRBV5-5 and TRBJ2-3, with a tentative D call TRBD1 (5 bases). The germline V gene has CDR1 SGHKS and CDR2 YYEKEE (reference sequence). The CDR3 contains 12 residues. V was shortened by 4 bases and J by 6 bases, with 9 bases between the two germline ends. The CDR3 coding sequence is TGTGCCAGCAGCCCAGGGCAGGATACGCAGTATTTT. Amino acids: CASSPGQDTQYF.

CDR3 coding DNA: TGCGCCAGCAGCCCAGGAGCGGGACAGGCCTCCTACGAGCAGTACTTC. Protein sequence: CASSPGAGQASYEQYF. This chain uses TRBV5-1 with TRBJ2-7; D might be TRBD1 (8 bases). The germline V gene encodes CDR1 SGHRS and CDR2 YFSETQ. This CDR3 is built from 16 residues. Between the trimmed V and J ends, which lost 4 bases and 0 bases, there was a span of 17 bases.

A note on this clone: Different DNA sequences within this sample yield the same CDR3. This chain links TRBV18 with TRBJ1-1, with TRBD1 as a possible D gene (5 bases). This CDR3 region has 15 residues. Germline values: CDR1 KGHSH, CDR2 LQKENI. V was clipped by 3 bases and J by 0 bases, with 11 bases between them. DNA for the CDR3: TGTGCCAGCTCACCGGGGCAGGGCATGAACACTGAAGCTTTCTTT. Its translation is CASSPGQGMNTEAFF.

About this clone itself: The junction departs from the called germline gene at one end, perhaps through a read error. The rearrangement joins TRBV10-1 to TRBJ1-6; the D is unclear. Per germline, CDR1 WNHNN and CDR2 SYGVQD (reference sequence). The CDR3 runs to 18 residues. The CDR3 spells CASSESSAGLLCNSPPHF. In DNA, the CDR3 is TGCGCCAGCAGTGAGTCCTCGGCAGGCCTCCTATGTAATTCACCCCCCCACTTT.

This rearrangement joins TRBV15 to TRBJ1-3; D might be TRBD1 (6 bases). V was cut by 3 bases and J by 1 base, with 10 bases left in between. The CDR3 runs to 15 residues. Germline CDR1 is LNHNV and CDR2 is YYDKDF (reference sequence). The DNA of the CDR3 is TGTGCCACCAGCAGTATACAGGGATCTGGAAACACCATATATTTT. Translated: CATSSIQGSGNTIYF. Filled out from reference TRBV15 and TRBJ1-3, the complete variable domain reads DAMVIQNPRYQVTQFGKPVTLSCSQTLNHNVMYWYQQKSSQAPKLLFHYYDKDFNNEADTPDNFQSRRPNTSFCFLDIRSPGLGDTAMYLCATSSIQGSGNTIYFGEGSWLTVV.